This TCR beta chain comes out of a study of HIV-infected patients and healthy controls. V lost 2 bases, J lost 8 bases, and 9 bases lay in between. The germline V gene encodes CDR1 SGHDN and CDR2 FVKESK. This CDR3 region has 12 residues. This clonotype was seen a few times. One entry per CDR3 protein results from TCRdb running MiXCR on the 5' RACE reads. The sample holds roughly 68,000 distinct CDR3 sequences, 15% to 20% seen once. Input material: CD4+ T cells from blood. The sequence was obtained from a human donor in good health. The chain couples TRBV14 to TRBJ1-1, with no clear D. This CDR3 reads CASSQTHLEAFF. CDR3 sequence (DNA): TGTGCCAGCAGCCAAACTCACCTAGAAGCTTTCTTT.